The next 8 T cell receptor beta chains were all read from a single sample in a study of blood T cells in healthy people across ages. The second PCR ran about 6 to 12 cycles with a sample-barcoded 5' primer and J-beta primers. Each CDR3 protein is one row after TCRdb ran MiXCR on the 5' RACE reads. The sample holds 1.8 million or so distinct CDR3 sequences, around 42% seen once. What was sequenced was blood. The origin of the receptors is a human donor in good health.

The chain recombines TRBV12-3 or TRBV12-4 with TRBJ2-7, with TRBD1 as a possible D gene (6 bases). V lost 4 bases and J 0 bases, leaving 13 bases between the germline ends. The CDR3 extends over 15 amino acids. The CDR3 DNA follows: TGTGCCAGCAGTTCCTGGGGGCTGAACTCCTACGAGCAGTACTTC. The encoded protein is CASSSWGLNSYEQYF.

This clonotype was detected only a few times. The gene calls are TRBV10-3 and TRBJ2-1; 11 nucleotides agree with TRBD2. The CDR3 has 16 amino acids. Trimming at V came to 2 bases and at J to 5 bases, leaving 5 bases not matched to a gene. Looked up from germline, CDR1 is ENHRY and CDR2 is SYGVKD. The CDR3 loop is CAISEPGTSGHNEQFF. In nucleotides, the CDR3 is TGTGCCATCAGTGAGCCTGGGACTAGCGGCCACAATGAGCAGTTCTTC.

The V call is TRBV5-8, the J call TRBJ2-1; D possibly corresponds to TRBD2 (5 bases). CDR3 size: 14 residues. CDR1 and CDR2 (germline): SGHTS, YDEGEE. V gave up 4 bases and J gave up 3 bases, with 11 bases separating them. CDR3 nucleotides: TGTGCCAGCAGCCCTGACGGGGTCTACAATGAGCAGTTCTTC. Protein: CASSPDGVYNEQFF.

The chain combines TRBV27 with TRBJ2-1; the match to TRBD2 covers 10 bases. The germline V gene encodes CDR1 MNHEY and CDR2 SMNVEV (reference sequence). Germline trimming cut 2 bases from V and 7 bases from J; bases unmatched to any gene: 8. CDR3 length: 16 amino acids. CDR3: CASSLMSGGAPNEQFF. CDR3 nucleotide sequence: TGTGCCAGCAGTTTAATGAGCGGGGGGGCACCGAATGAGCAGTTCTTC.

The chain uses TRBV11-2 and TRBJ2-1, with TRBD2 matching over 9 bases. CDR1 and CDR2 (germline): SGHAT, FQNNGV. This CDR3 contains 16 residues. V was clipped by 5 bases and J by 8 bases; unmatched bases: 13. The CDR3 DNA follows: TGTGCCAGCAGCCTTACGGCGGGGGGGCTTATGGATGAGCAGTTCTTC. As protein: CASSLTAGGLMDEQFF.

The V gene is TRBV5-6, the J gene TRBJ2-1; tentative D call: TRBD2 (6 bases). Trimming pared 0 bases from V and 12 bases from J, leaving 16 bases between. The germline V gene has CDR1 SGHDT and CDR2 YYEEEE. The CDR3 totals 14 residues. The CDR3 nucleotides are TGTGCCAGCAGCTTGGCAGGGAATGTCGGGGGGCAGTTCTTC. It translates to CASSLAGNVGGQFF.

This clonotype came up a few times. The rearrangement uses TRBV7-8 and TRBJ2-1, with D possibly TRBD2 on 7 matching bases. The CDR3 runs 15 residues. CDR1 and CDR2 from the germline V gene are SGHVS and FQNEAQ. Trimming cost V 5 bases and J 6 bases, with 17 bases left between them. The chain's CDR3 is CASSPVRGAVNEQFF. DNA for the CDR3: TGTGCCAGCAGCCCGGTCCGGGGGGCGGTCAATGAGCAGTTCTTC. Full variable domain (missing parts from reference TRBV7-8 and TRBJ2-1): GAGVSQSPRYKVAKRGQDVALRCDPISGHVSLFWYQQALGQGPEFLTYFQNEAQLDKSGLPSDRFFAERPEGSVSTLKIQRTQQEDSAVYLCASSPVRGAVNEQFFGPGTRLTVL.

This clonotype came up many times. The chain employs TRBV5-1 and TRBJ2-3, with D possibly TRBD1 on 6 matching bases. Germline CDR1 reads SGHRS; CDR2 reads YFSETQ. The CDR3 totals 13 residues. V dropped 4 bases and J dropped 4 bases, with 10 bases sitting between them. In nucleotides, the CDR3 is TGCGCCAGCAGCCCAGGGGTAGCAGATACGCAGTATTTT. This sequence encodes CASSPGVADTQYF.